Given below is one T cell receptor beta chain in context. Its antigen is currently not known. No base quality information exists; no much larger clone differs at one position. Enrolling through a virtual design, the prospective study's participants ranged in age from roughly 18 to 100 years and lived across some 23 United States geographic areas. Cohort assignment in the prospective study relied on participant-reported clinical history from a screening survey and a study questionnaire. Mobile phlebotomists in the prospective study collected whole blood, serum and a nasopharyngeal or oropharyngeal swab from every participant. Prospective study participants could optionally give additional blood draws and questionnaires over an approximately 2-month period. Before DNA extraction, blood samples from the prospective study were shipped at room temperature or frozen. This entry is derived from a study of blood T cell repertoires in COVID-19 (dated by TCRdb to 2020 to 2022). Notes on the research overall: Collaborator samples came from the United States, Italy and Spain and covered acute and convalescent phases of COVID-19. Where HLA class I and class II types were available, the types were taken from metadata supplied by the sample provider, not from assay-based typing. Samples were obtained from the ongoing ImmuneRACE study (first 160 participants) and from some 1,300 subjects provided by 6 global collaborators. Sample metadata almost always included a de-identified subject ID, COVID-19 status, age in years and sex. The repertoires were made available in a free public database intended to serve as a resource for research on the immune response to SARS-CoV-2. Subjects who had been exposed to COVID-19, were actively infected with it, or had recovered from it provided the deeply sampled blood TCRbeta repertoires that made up the dataset. The prospective study material was composed of cDNA or gDNA derived from T cells, B-cell-depleted T cells, or PBMCs.

The germline V gene sets CDR1 to MDHEN and CDR2 to SYDVKM. The CDR3 spans 14 residues, from the cysteine through the phenylalanine. Only the CDR3 portion is preserved as DNA: 42 bases, with reading frame beginning at the first base. Germline trimming: 8 bases from V, 7 bases from J; junction bases outside gene matches: 12. Findings and caveats that apply to the study as a whole: How much clinical and demographic metadata was included differed by source and by participant, and the metadata was provided uncurated.

TCRbeta CDR3 regions were amplified from genomic DNA by means of the immunoSEQ Assay, a bias-controlled multiplex PCR. As for the authors' bioinformatics: Nucleated cell counts per sample were estimated from amplification of reference gene primers within the assay. To quantify the absolute abundance of each unique TCRbeta CDR3 rearrangement, sequence reads were collapsed and filtered. For each sample, productive Simpson clonality was calculated by taking the square root of Simpson's diversity index across productive rearrangements. Sourced from immuneACCESS, this table was stored by TCRdb with only in-frame sequences that have V and J called. A share of the clones is absent; for the studies checked, an unresolved V gene accounts for under half, and the remainder has no known explanation. D and trimming come from the DNA, and the V and J calls and clone size come from that table. In this sample the table shows around 250,000 clones, 70% to 90% of which occur a single time. 0.95% to 1.5% of the sample goes to the ten largest clones.

The V gene is TRBV28 and the J gene is TRBJ1-2, and TRBD1 aligns with 8 junction nucleotides. The clonotype comes from a woman between 40 and 50 years old with acute COVID-19. The source material was PBMCs or T cells enriched from blood (not recorded which). CDR3 region: CASLYGQGDGGYTF. The sequenced DNA is TGTGCCAGCCTATACGGACAGGGAGACGGTGGCTACACCTTC.